Each of the 23 T cell receptor beta chains below was sequenced from the same sample in a study of OX40 agonist ivuxolimab in advanced cancers. Produced via immunoSEQ multiplex PCR; TCRdb's table is partial and in-frame only. The table records 25,000 to 35,000 clones, about 90% of them present only once. The sequences come from CD4+ or CD8+ T cells sorted from blood, collected in a trial of the OX40 agonist ivuxolimab. These receptors all come from an adult with an advanced solid tumor such as melanoma, head and neck, liver or kidney cancer.

This clone came up once. V and J are TRBV7-6 and TRBJ2-2; 10 nucleotides align to TRBD1. This CDR3 is built from 16 residues. Germline assignment: CDR1 SGHVS and CDR2 FNYEAQ. V gave up 4 bases and J gave up 4 bases; unmatched junction bases: 6. The CDR3: CASSSAGTGVTGELFF. CDR3 in DNA: TGTGCCAGCAGCTCGGCCGGGACAGGGGTCACCGGGGAGCTGTTTTTT.

V is TRBV6-5 and J is TRBJ2-5; D gene unclear. The J call is doubtful: the DNA matches TRBJ2-7 better. Germline V gene data show CDR1 as MNHEY and CDR2 as SVGAGI. The CDR3 totals 16 residues. CDR3 DNA sequence: TGTGCCAGCAGTTACTCTCTCCAGCGCGCCTCCTACGAGCAGTACTTC. It translates to CASSYSLQRASYEQYF.

This clone appeared once. The chain combines TRBV28 with TRBJ1-5; TRBD1 is a possible D gene (5 bases). The CDR3 has 15 residues. Trimming removed 8 bases from V and 7 bases from J, with 21 bases in between. Germline V lookup: CDR1 MDHEN, CDR2 SYDVKM. The CDR3 loop reads CASQPSWGSQQPQHF. The CDR3 DNA reads as TGTGCCAGCCAACCTTCATGGGGGTCCCAACAGCCCCAGCATTTT. The variable domain in full, with the rest retrieved from reference TRBV28 and TRBJ1-5, is DVKVTQSSRYLVKRTGEKVFLECVQDMDHENMFWYRQDPGLGLRLIYFSYDVKMKEKGDIPEGYSVSREKKERFSLILESASTNQTSMYLCASQPSWGSQQPQHFGDGTRLSIL.

This clone was recorded only once. The rearrangement joins TRBV29-1 to TRBJ2-7; 10 bases fit TRBD1. CDR1 is SQVTM, CDR2 ANQGSEA, per germline. Unmatched junction bases numbered 13, after V lost 5 bases and J lost 3 bases. CDR3 length: 16 amino acids. CDR3 in amino acids: CSVRGQGEKGYYEQYF. In DNA, the CDR3 is TGCAGCGTTAGAGGACAGGGGGAAAAGGGCTACTACGAGCAGTACTTC.

This chain links TRBV30 with TRBJ1-2, with TRBD1 as a possible D gene (5 bases). The V gene lost 4 bases and the J gene lost 3 bases, with 15 bases spanning the gap. The CDR3 consists of 14 residues. The germline CDR1 and CDR2 sequences are GTSNPN and SVGIG (reference sequence). The CDR3 sequence: CAWNRDSFYYGYTF. DNA of the CDR3: TGTGCCTGGAACCGGGACTCTTTTTACTATGGCTACACCTTC.

CDR3: CASSSLTTAGELFF. The CDR3, as DNA: TGTGCCAGCAGCTCCCTCACGACGGCCGGGGAGCTGTTTTTT. This rearrangement joins TRBV5-4 to TRBJ2-2; D remains unclear. The germline gives CDR1 SGHNT, CDR2 YYREEE (reference sequence). V was shortened by 3 bases and J by 6 bases, with 12 bases between the two germline ends. This CDR3 contains 14 residues.

The chain is built from TRBV6-5 and TRBJ2-7; D gene unclear. Trimming removed 0 bases at V and 0 bases at J, with 9 bases between. This CDR3 is built from 15 residues. Germline CDR1 MNHEY, CDR2 SVGAGI. The DNA for the CDR3 is TGTGCCAGCAGTTACTCCGCCTTAGGCTCCTACGAGCAGTACTTC. This sequence encodes CASSYSALGSYEQYF.

The rearrangement joins TRBV15 to TRBJ1-2, with D perhaps TRBD1 (6 bases). V lost 6 bases, J lost 4 bases, and 21 bases lay in between. CDR3 length equals 16 residues. CDR1 is LNHNV and CDR2 is YYDKDF in the germline V gene (reference sequence). CDR3 sequence reads: CATSKLHRDIGYGYTF. CDR3 in DNA: TGTGCCACCAGTAAGTTACACCGGGACATTGGCTATGGCTACACCTTC. Variable domain in full (rest from reference TRBV15 and TRBJ1-2): DAMVIQNPRYQVTQFGKPVTLSCSQTLNHNVMYWYQQKSSQAPKLLFHYYDKDFNNEADTPDNFQSRRPNTSFCFLDIRSPGLGDTAMYLCATSKLHRDIGYGYTFGSGTRLTVV.

The chain joins TRBV9 to TRBJ2-2; 8 nucleotides agree with TRBD1. Germline V gene data show CDR1 as SGDLS and CDR2 as YYNGEE. The length of the CDR3 is 14 residues. V lost 4 bases and J lost 7; bases outside the gene matches: 6. CDR3 bases: TGTGCCAGCAGCCCCCAGGGGGCGGGCGGGGAGCTGTTTTTT. Encoded protein: CASSPQGAGGELFF.

The rearrangement uses TRBV4-3 and TRBJ2-1; 14 bases are shared with TRBD2. This CDR3 is built from 17 residues. The V gene's germline CDR1 is LGHNA and CDR2 YSLEER. The V segment lost 5 bases and the J segment 8 bases; nucleotides outside the gene matches: 11. CDR3 region: CASSVEPGLAGEDEQFF. The CDR3 nucleotides read TGCGCCAGCAGCGTAGAACCGGGACTAGCGGGAGAGGATGAGCAGTTCTTC.

The chain carries TRBV19 and TRBJ1-2; no clear D. V lost 2 bases and J lost 0, with 7 bases in between. In germline, CDR1 is LNHDA, CDR2 SQIVND (reference sequence). This CDR3 is built from 14 residues. In DNA form, the CDR3 reads TGTGCCAGTAGTATACAGGCGTCTAACTATGGCTACACCTTC. Translating it yields CASSIQASNYGYTF.

The genes are TRBV4-1 and TRBJ2-1; D is possibly TRBD2 (6 bases). From germline, CDR1 is MGHRA and CDR2 YSYEKL. The CDR3 spans 13 residues. V was shortened by 1 base and J by 9 bases, with 10 bases between the two germline ends. The CDR3 reads CASSQVLGGEQFF. CDR3 bases: TGCGCCAGCAGCCAAGTTCTGGGAGGTGAGCAGTTCTTC.

The J gene is TRBJ2-1, the V gene TRBV7-2; D is unclear. The CDR3 consists of 13 residues. Germline-derived CDR1 and CDR2 are SGHTA and FQGNSA. Trimming cost V 1 base and J 6 bases, with 7 bases left between them. The CDR3 sequence: CASSLVPFNEQFF. The CDR3 DNA follows: TGTGCCAGCAGCTTAGTGCCTTTCAATGAGCAGTTCTTC.

The rearrangement links TRBV18 to TRBJ2-3; the D is unclear. The CDR3 is made up of 20 amino acids. Trimming removed 1 base at V and 0 bases at J, with 23 bases between. The germline V gene encodes CDR1 KGHSH and CDR2 LQKENI. The CDR3 coding sequence is TGTGCCAGCTCACCACGAGCTAACCCTCGCACTGTATCTAGCACAGATACGCAGTATTTT. Translated, it gives CASSPRANPRTVSSTDTQYF. Looking up the rest from reference TRBV18 and TRBJ2-3 gives the full variable domain: NAGVMQNPRHLVRRRGQEARLRCSPMKGHSHVYWYRQLPEEGLKFMVYLQKENIIDESGMPKERFSAEFPKEGPSILRIQQVVRGDSAAYFCASSPRANPRTVSSTDTQYFGPGTRLTVL.

V is TRBV5-3 and J is TRBJ1-5; 8 bases line up with TRBD1. TRBV5-3 is recorded as an ORF, its role being uncertain. The CDR3 is 16 amino acids. V was pared by 6 bases and J by 2 bases, with 10 bases of the junction left unmatched. This CDR3 reads CARTKDRVRGNQPQHF. CDR3 DNA sequence: TGTGCCAGAACCAAGGACAGGGTGAGGGGCAATCAGCCCCAGCATTTT.

This rearrangement joins TRBV6-4 to TRBJ2-1; 13 positions match TRBD2. After removal of 8 bases from V and 8 bases from J, the junction contained 9 bases not matched to a gene. This CDR3 has 15 residues. Germline V gene sequence: CDR1 MRHNA, CDR2 SNTAGT. The CDR3 nucleotides are TGTGCCAGCTCCCCACTAGCGGGAGGGCCCGATGAGCAGTTCTTC. As protein: CASSPLAGGPDEQFF.

This clone is medium-sized by share. J is TRBJ1-2 and V is TRBV4-3; D gene uncertain. With 0 bases removed from V and 8 bases from J, the gap between germline ends came to 16 bases. Germline CDR1 LGHNA, CDR2 YSLEER. This CDR3 region has 15 residues. Here the CDR3 reads CASSQDRTVLRGYTF. CDR3 coding DNA: TGCGCCAGCAGCCAAGATAGGACGGTACTCCGGGGCTACACCTTC.

This sequence joins TRBV28 and TRBJ2-7; 8 positions match TRBD1. The CDR3 consists of 18 residues. J gave up 0 bases and V 5 bases, and 15 bases lay outside the gene matches. Germline values: CDR1 MDHEN, CDR2 SYDVKM. The CDR3, as DNA: TGTGCCAGCAGTCTTCCACCCGGACAGGGCCTTTTCTCCTACGAGCAGTACTTC. Encoded protein: CASSLPPGQGLFSYEQYF.

This clone was picked up one time. The rearrangement links TRBV29-1 to TRBJ2-1, with D tentatively TRBD1 (6 bases). This CDR3 comprises 14 residues. Germline assignment: CDR1 SQVTM and CDR2 ANQGSEA. V lost 7 bases and J lost 0, with 13 bases in between. The CDR3 DNA reads as TGCAGCGCTGACAGGACTTACTCCTACAATGAGCAGTTCTTC. It encodes CSADRTYSYNEQFF.

The chain links TRBV7-2 to TRBJ2-3; D ambiguous. The CDR3 is 17 amino acids. The ends were cut back, 3 bases at V and 0 bases at J, with 16 bases in the middle. From germline, CDR1 is SGHTA and CDR2 FQGNSA. CDR3 sequence (DNA): TGTGCCAGCAGCTTTAGGAATAGGCTCTTAAGCACAGATACGCAGTATTTT. Protein product: CASSFRNRLLSTDTQYF.

The rearrangement uses TRBV6-5 and TRBJ1-3; D may be TRBD1 (5 bases). Germline CDR1 MNHEY, CDR2 SVGAGI. The germline V and J ends were trimmed by 6 bases and 0 bases, with 12 bases remaining between them. The CDR3 has 15 residues. As DNA, the CDR3 is TGTGCCAGCAGCAGGGACGCGTACTCTGGAAACACCATATATTTT. The encoded protein is CASSRDAYSGNTIYF.

V usage is TRBV28 and J usage is TRBJ1-1; TRBD1 agrees at 9 bases. The CDR3 loop spans 15 amino acids. Trimming at V came to 7 bases and at J to 3 bases, leaving 9 bases not matched to a gene. Germline CDR1 is MDHEN and CDR2 is SYDVKM. The CDR3 here is CASITGGAEDTEAFF. The CDR3 DNA reads as TGTGCCAGCATCACAGGGGGCGCGGAGGACACTGAAGCTTTCTTT.

This clone was picked up one time. V is TRBV2 and J is TRBJ2-3; 11 bases map to TRBD2. V was pared by 6 bases and J by 0 bases, with 14 bases of the junction left unmatched. This CDR3 spans 19 amino acids. CDR1 and CDR2 (germline): SNHLY, FYNNEI. Written as DNA, the CDR3 is TGTGCCAGCAGGGCCCTTTCAGGACGGACTAGCGGGAGCACAGATACGCAGTATTTT. Its translation: CASRALSGRTSGSTDTQYF.